This section outlines one TCR beta chain sequence together with its context. As yet, its antigen is unknown. The data stem from a study of T cells in Graves' hyperthyroidism and ophthalmopathy. Study-level results: Most thyroid clonotypes expanded above 0.001 appeared in blood too.

Patients were excluded because of uncontrolled infection, other autoimmune disease, pregnancy or lactation. TCR beta CDR3 sequences were amplified from RNA transcripts. Carried out on the TCR CDR3, a first-round RT-PCR used the HTBI primer set. MiXCR, applied by TCRdb to the multiplex PCR reads, yields one record per CDR3 protein. The sample shows hundreds of thousands of distinct CDR3 sequences, just under 20% of them seen only once. The ends were cut back, 5 bases at V and 0 bases at J, with 16 bases in the middle. CDR3 length: 16 residues. The chain is built from TRBV12-3 or TRBV12-4 and TRBJ1-1; tentative D call: TRBD1 (5 bases). The sequenced sample was blood. The source is a man in his forties or fifties with Graves' ophthalmopathy. As DNA, the CDR3 is TGTGCCAGCAGTCCGAGGAGGAGGGGCGTGAACACTGAAGCTTTCTTT. Its translation: CASSPRRRGVNTEAFF.